The 2 T cell receptor beta chains given below trace back to one sample, sequenced in a study of T cell responses to AZD1222 COVID-19 vaccine. Data came from immunoSEQ multiplex PCR; TCRdb stores just in-frame clones and leaves some out. The sample contains about 120,000 clones, 90% to 95% of which appear only once. The input for sequencing was peripheral blood, taken 28 days after the second AZD1222 dose. These receptor sequences come from an adult who received the AZD1222 COVID-19 vaccine.

The chain joins TRBV12-3 or TRBV12-4 to TRBJ2-2; 7 bases fit TRBD1. With V trimmed by 5 bases and J by 8 bases, 5 bases remained unmatched. The CDR3 is 13 residues long. Here the CDR3 reads CASSPGQEGELFF. DNA of the CDR3: TGTGCCAGCAGTCCCGGACAGGAAGGGGAGCTGTTTTTT.

The genes are TRBV10-3 and TRBJ2-3, with 10 bases identical to TRBD2. Germline-derived CDR1 and CDR2 are ENHRY and SYGVKD. The junction had 9 bases not matched to a gene; V was cut back by 4 bases and J by 5 bases. The CDR3 totals 16 residues. CDR3 sequence: CAISAITSGVGDTQYF. The CDR3 coding sequence is TGTGCCATCAGTGCAATAACTAGCGGGGTAGGAGATACGCAGTATTTT.